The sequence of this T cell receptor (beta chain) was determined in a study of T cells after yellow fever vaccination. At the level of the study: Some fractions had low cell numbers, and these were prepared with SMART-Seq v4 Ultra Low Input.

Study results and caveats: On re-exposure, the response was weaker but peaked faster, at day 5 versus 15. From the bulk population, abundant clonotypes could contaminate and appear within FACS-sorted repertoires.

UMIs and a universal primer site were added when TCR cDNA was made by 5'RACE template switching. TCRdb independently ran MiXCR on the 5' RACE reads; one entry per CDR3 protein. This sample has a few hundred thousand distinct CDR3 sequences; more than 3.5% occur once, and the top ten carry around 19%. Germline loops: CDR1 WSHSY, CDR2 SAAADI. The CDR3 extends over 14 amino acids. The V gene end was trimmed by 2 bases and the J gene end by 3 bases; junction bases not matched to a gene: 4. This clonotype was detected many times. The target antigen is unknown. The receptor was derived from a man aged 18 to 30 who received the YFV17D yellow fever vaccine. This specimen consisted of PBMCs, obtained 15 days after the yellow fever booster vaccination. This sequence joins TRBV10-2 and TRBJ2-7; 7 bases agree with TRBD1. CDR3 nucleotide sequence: TGCGCCAGCAGTGAGACAGGGGATTTCTACGAGCAGTACGTC. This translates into CASSETGDFYEQYV.